Below, 4 T cell receptor beta chains from the same sample are listed, as sequenced in a study of control samples from healthy donors and cancer patients (dated by TCRdb to 2018 to 2021). Libraries were built with the immunoSEQ multiplex PCR assay. TCRdb provides this immuneACCESS table in a form limited to in-frame rearrangements. Some clones are lacking; in checked studies, under half of them reflect an unresolved V gene, and why the rest are absent is not known. The sample table shows approximately 69,000 clones, and about 92% are seen once. Jointly, the top ten make up roughly 6% of the sample. The sample consisted of PBMCs. The origin of the receptors is a man aged 55 to 70 with colorectal cancer.

The genes are TRBV5-5 and TRBJ2-7; TRBD2 might be the D (6 bases). V was clipped by 4 bases and J by 2 bases, with 10 bases between them. Germline lookup yields CDR1 SGHKS and CDR2 YYEKEE (reference sequence). The CDR3 has 13 amino acids. The chain's CDR3 is CASSAGSAYEQYF. In nucleotides, the CDR3 is TGTGCCAGCAGCGCGGGGAGTGCCTACGAGCAGTACTTC.

The rearrangement uses TRBV30 and TRBJ2-1; D possibly corresponds to TRBD1 (6 bases). The CDR3 is 14 amino acids. V shed 4 bases and J shed 2 bases, with 12 bases lying between them. From germline, CDR1 is GTSNPN and CDR2 SVGIG (reference sequence). CDR3 sequence (DNA): TGTGCCTGGAAGAAGGACAGCGCCTACAATGAGCAGTTCTTC. This encodes CAWKKDSAYNEQFF.

The genes are TRBV12-3 or TRBV12-4 and TRBJ2-7; D remains unclear. The CDR3 contains 13 residues. V was clipped by 3 bases and J by 1 base, with 7 bases between them. The DNA for the CDR3 is TGTGCCAGCAGTTTTGGCATTTCCTACGAGCAGTACTTC. Its translation is CASSFGISYEQYF.

This CDR3 reads CASSFNNEQFF. The DNA for the CDR3 is TGTGCCAGCAGCTTCAACAATGAGCAGTTCTTC. This chain uses TRBV9 with TRBJ2-1; D call uncertain. V dropped 4 bases and J dropped 5 bases, with 4 bases sitting between them. CDR3 length: 11 amino acids. Germline lookup yields CDR1 SGDLS and CDR2 YYNGEE.